The next 28 T cell receptor beta chains were all read from a single sample in a study of chemoradiotherapy in HPV16-positive cancers. Only in-frame clones appear in the TCRdb table, and some are missing; sequencing was by immunoSEQ multiplex PCR. The repertoire holds a few thousand clones, with 89% as singletons. The sequences come from tumor tissue, collected from a patient who underwent chemoradiotherapy. The receptors here all came from a human donor with HPV-associated anogenital cancer.

V gene TRBV6-5 combines with J gene TRBJ2-5; TRBD2 matches at 12 bases. The length of the CDR3 is 15 residues. Trimming at V came to 8 bases and at J to 4 bases, leaving 8 bases not matched to a gene. Germline CDR1 is MNHEY and CDR2 is SVGAGI. The CDR3 nucleotides are TGTGCCAGCCGATGGGAACTAGCGGGGGGAGAGACCCAGTACTTC. Translating gives CASRWELAGGETQYF.

This rearrangement joins TRBV27 to TRBJ1-6; D is unresolved. Germline V gene data show CDR1 as MNHEY and CDR2 as SMNVEV (reference sequence). The V end lost 3 bases, the J end lost 5 bases, and 11 bases lay between the germline ends. CDR3 length: 15 amino acids. The chain's CDR3 is CASSFLGQHNSPLHF. The DNA for the CDR3 is TGTGCCAGCAGTTTCCTAGGGCAGCATAATTCACCCCTCCACTTT.

This clone was picked up one time. The chain couples TRBV5-6 to TRBJ1-2; perhaps TRBD1 as D (5 bases). CDR3 length: 14 amino acids. With 3 bases removed from V and 2 bases from J, the gap between germline ends came to 11 bases. CDR1 is SGHDT and CDR2 is YYEEEE in the germline V gene. The CDR3 DNA is TGTGCCAGCAGCTGGGGGACGGCAAACTATGGCTACACCTTC. Translating gives CASSWGTANYGYTF.

The J gene is TRBJ1-2, the V gene TRBV4-1, with 9 bases fitting TRBD1. The V and J ends lost 1 base and 8 bases, in that order; junction bases with no gene match: 11. This CDR3 has 16 amino acids. Germline assignment: CDR1 MGHRA and CDR2 YSYEKL. The CDR3 DNA follows: TGCGCCAGCAGCCAAGGGGAGAACAGGGGGCTCGGGGGCTACACCTTC. This codes for CASSQGENRGLGGYTF.

The chain uses TRBV9 and TRBJ1-6; D uncertain. Germline V gives CDR1 SGDLS, CDR2 YYNGEE. The V gene lost 0 bases and the J gene lost 0 bases, with 7 bases spanning the gap. This CDR3 is built from 16 residues. CDR3 protein: CASSVDRFSYNSPLHF. In DNA form, the CDR3 reads TGTGCCAGCAGCGTAGACAGATTCTCCTATAATTCACCCCTCCACTTT.

This chain uses TRBV21-1 with TRBJ1-2; TRBD1 is the table's D call, not checked against the DNA. TRBV21-1 is reported as a pseudogene. The CDR3 is 12 amino acids. CDR3: CASSKWPWGYTF. The DNA for the CDR3 is TGTGCCAGCAGCAAGTGGCCTTGGGGCTACACCTTC.

V gene TRBV7-3 combines with J gene TRBJ2-3, with a weak D call TRBD2 (5 bases). The germline gives CDR1 SGHTA, CDR2 FQGTGA. The CDR3 is made up of 16 amino acids. V was trimmed by 5 bases and J by 1 base, leaving 16 bases between them. The CDR3 DNA sequence: TGTGCCAGCAGCCCCGGGCGGGCCGGCCGCACAGATACGCAGTATTTT. Its translation is CASSPGRAGRTDTQYF.

This chain links TRBV6-5 with TRBJ1-4; D is ambiguous. The germline gives CDR1 MNHEY, CDR2 SVGAGI. With 5 bases removed from V and 5 bases from J, the gap between germline ends came to 9 bases. The CDR3 sequence is 13 residues long. In DNA form, the CDR3 reads TGTGCCAGCAGTCCATGGTTGAATGAAAAACTGTTTTTT. It yields the protein CASSPWLNEKLFF.

The chain couples TRBV6-6 to TRBJ2-7; D remains unclear. This CDR3 is built from 12 residues. The V and J ends lost 2 bases and 0 bases respectively, with 2 bases between them. Germline CDR1 is MNHNY and CDR2 is SVGAGI (reference sequence). In DNA, the CDR3 is TGTGCCAGCAGTTACAGCTCCTACGAGCAGTACTTC. Translated: CASSYSSYEQYF.

The rearrangement links TRBV19 to TRBJ1-1, with 7 nucleotides matching TRBD1. J gave up 1 base and V 6 bases, and 5 bases lay outside the gene matches. Looked up from germline, CDR1 is LNHDA and CDR2 is SQIVND (reference sequence). This CDR3 has 14 residues. CDR3 DNA sequence: TGTGCCAGTAGGGGGGACAGCAGGAACACTGAAGCTTTCTTT. Translation gives CASRGDSRNTEAFF.

The chain carries TRBV19 and TRBJ1-5, with TRBD1 identical over 7 bases. The V gene end was trimmed by 4 bases and the J gene end by 1 base; junction bases not matched to a gene: 4. Germline CDR1 is LNHDA and CDR2 is SQIVND (reference sequence). This CDR3 contains 15 residues. Here the CDR3 DNA reads TGTGCCAGTAGTAAAGACAGGGAGAGCAATCAGCCCCAGCATTTT. Amino acids: CASSKDRESNQPQHF. The variable domain in full, with the rest retrieved from reference TRBV19 and TRBJ1-5, is DGGITQSPKYLFRKEGQNVTLSCEQNLNHDAMYWYRQDPGQGLRLIYYSQIVNDFQKGDIAEGYSVSREKKESFPLTVTSAQKNPTAFYLCASSKDRESNQPQHFGDGTRLSIL.

This sequence joins TRBV4-1 and TRBJ2-1; TRBD2 agrees at 8 bases. The CDR3 is 17 amino acids. The V and J ends lost 0 bases and 7 bases, in that order; junction bases with no gene match: 11. The germline gives CDR1 MGHRA, CDR2 YSYEKL. CDR3 nucleotide sequence: TGCGCCAGCAGCCAAGATTCAGCGGTACTAGCGGATAATGAGCAGTTCTTC. Translating gives CASSQDSAVLADNEQFF.

The V and J genes are TRBV4-1 and TRBJ1-2, with a weak D call TRBD1 (6 bases). CDR1 is MGHRA, CDR2 YSYEKL, per germline. V was shortened by 0 bases and J by 2 bases, with 13 bases between the two germline ends. This CDR3 is built from 16 residues. The CDR3: CASSQERSDRNYGYTF. For the CDR3, the DNA is TGCGCCAGCAGCCAAGAAAGGAGTGACAGGAACTATGGCTACACCTTC.

The chain uses TRBV5-4 and TRBJ1-1, with TRBD1 identical over 9 bases. The ends lost 2 bases at V and 13 bases at J; junction bases unmatched: 27. Looked up from germline, CDR1 is SGHNT and CDR2 is YYREEE (reference sequence). The CDR3 has 19 amino acids. The chain's CDR3 is CASSFWGYPMEKIGTGIFF. The CDR3 region has the DNA TGTGCCAGCAGCTTTTGGGGGTACCCTATGGAAAAGATAGGGACAGGGATTTTCTTT.

V is TRBV4-2 and J is TRBJ1-2; no clear D. Trimming took off 1 base at V and 4 bases at J, with 10 bases between the two ends. The length of the CDR3 is 14 residues. Germline CDR1 and CDR2: LGHNA and YNFKEQ. Written as DNA, the CDR3 is TGTGCCAGCAGCCAAGTACCTCAACCCTATGGCTACACCTTC. It is translated as CASSQVPQPYGYTF.

The CDR3, as DNA: TGTGCCAGCAGCCCTCAAAGGACTGGGGGGGGCTCACCCCTCCACTTT. Translating gives CASSPQRTGGGSPLHF. J is TRBJ1-6 and V is TRBV28; D perhaps matches TRBD1 (6 bases). From germline, CDR1 is MDHEN and CDR2 SYDVKM. The CDR3 extends over 16 amino acids. V dropped 6 bases and J dropped 10 bases, with 22 bases sitting between them.

The J gene is TRBJ2-7, the V gene TRBV11-2; D is uncertain. Trimming pared 6 bases from V and 6 bases from J, leaving 15 bases between. The CDR3 sequence is 13 residues long. Germline values: CDR1 SGHAT, CDR2 FQNNGV. The CDR3 DNA sequence: TGTGCCAGCAGGGTGGGATATTCGGGCGAGCAGTACTTC. It codes for CASRVGYSGEQYF.

This clone was recorded only once. The genes are TRBV5-1 and TRBJ1-4, with D unclear. The CDR3 spans 15 residues. The germline V gene has CDR1 SGHRS and CDR2 YFSETQ. Between the trimmed V and J ends, which lost 0 bases and 8 bases, there was a span of 14 bases. CDR3 in amino acids: CASSLAGSLGEKLFF. The CDR3 DNA reads as TGCGCCAGCAGCTTGGCGGGCAGCCTTGGGGAAAAACTGTTTTTT.

CDR3 nucleotide sequence: TGCAGCACTTTAACCGGGACAGCGGCTTTCTTT. Translated: CSTLTGTAAFF. The chain links TRBV29-1 to TRBJ1-1, with TRBD1 matching over 7 bases. There are 11 residues in the CDR3. V gave up 8 bases and J gave up 11 bases; unmatched junction bases: 11. Germline CDR1 reads SQVTM; CDR2 reads ANQGSEA.

The V gene is TRBV4-3, the J gene TRBJ2-1, with TRBD1 as a possible D gene (6 bases). This CDR3 is 16 amino acids long. V gave up 5 bases and J gave up 8 bases, with 22 bases separating them. CDR1 and CDR2 from the germline V gene are LGHNA and YSLEER. CDR3 in DNA: TGCGCCAGCAGCGGGGGCCCCGGACTGGCCCTGGATGAGCAGTTCTTC. Protein sequence: CASSGGPGLALDEQFF.

This clone was seen once. The V call is TRBV9, the J call TRBJ2-7; 10 bases are a match to TRBD1. Trimming at V came to 0 bases and at J to 3 bases, leaving 0 bases not matched to a gene. Germline loops: CDR1 SGDLS, CDR2 YYNGEE. The CDR3 contains 14 residues. The CDR3 region is CASSVGDRGYEQYF. Here the CDR3 DNA reads TGTGCCAGCAGCGTAGGGGACAGGGGCTACGAGCAGTACTTC.

The chain uses TRBV19 and TRBJ2-5; D could derive from TRBD1 or TRBD2 (5 bases each). The CDR3 covers 13 residues. Trimming pared 6 bases from V and 6 bases from J, leaving 14 bases between. The germline gives CDR1 LNHDA, CDR2 SQIVND (reference sequence). The CDR3 DNA reads as TGTGCCAGTAGCCCGGGACCACTTAAGACCCAGTACTTC. This sequence encodes CASSPGPLKTQYF.

The chain has TRBV10-3 and TRBJ1-1; D possibly corresponds to TRBD1 (5 bases). Per germline, CDR1 ENHRY and CDR2 SYGVKD. The CDR3 extends over 13 amino acids. Trimming took 4 bases from V and 5 from J, leaving 11 bases between them. The CDR3 nucleotides are TGTGCCATCAGTGGCATCAGGGAAACTGAAGCTTTCTTT. Protein sequence: CAISGIRETEAFF.

V gene TRBV5-1 combines with J gene TRBJ1-5; 7 nucleotides line up with TRBD1. Germline CDR1 and CDR2: SGHRS and YFSETQ. The ends lost 1 base at V and 2 bases at J; junction bases unmatched: 0. The CDR3 is 14 amino acids. CDR3 in amino acids: CASSLTGGNQPQHF. CDR3 coding DNA: TGCGCCAGCAGCTTGACAGGGGGCAATCAGCCCCAGCATTTT.

This chain connects TRBV28 to TRBJ2-4; D perhaps matches TRBD1 (5 bases). The CDR3 covers 16 residues. V was clipped by 0 bases and J by 3 bases, with 12 bases between them. The germline CDR1 and CDR2 sequences are MDHEN and SYDVKM. CDR3: CASSLWGQGYKNIQYF. The CDR3 nucleotides are TGTGCCAGCAGTTTATGGGGGCAGGGTTACAAAAACATTCAGTACTTC.

The genes are TRBV29-1 and TRBJ1-2; TRBD1 might be the D (5 bases). CDR1 and CDR2 (germline): SQVTM, ANQGSEA. This CDR3 spans 12 amino acids. V lost 6 bases to trimming and J lost 8 bases, with 16 bases between them. The CDR3 is CSVYGTAGGYTF. Here the CDR3 DNA reads TGCAGCGTCTACGGGACCGCGGGGGGCTACACCTTC.

The chain links TRBV27 to TRBJ2-7, with D possibly TRBD1 on 6 matching bases. Germline V gene sequence: CDR1 MNHEY, CDR2 SMNVEV (reference sequence). Deletions cut 5 bases from V and 1 base from J, with 15 bases between. The CDR3 is 15 residues long. The CDR3 nucleotides read TGTGCCAGCAGTGGAAAGGACAGCGGTTCCTACGAGCAGTACTTC. This codes for CASSGKDSGSYEQYF.

The chain uses TRBV9 and TRBJ1-1; maybe TRBD1 (5 bases). The length of the CDR3 is 17 residues. Germline values: CDR1 SGDLS, CDR2 YYNGEE. Trimming shortened V by 0 bases and J by 3 bases, and 18 bases separated the two germline ends. The DNA of the CDR3 is TGTGCCAGCAGCGTAGGGGTCGGATCGGGGACCTACACTGAAGCTTTCTTT. Encoded protein: CASSVGVGSGTYTEAFF.